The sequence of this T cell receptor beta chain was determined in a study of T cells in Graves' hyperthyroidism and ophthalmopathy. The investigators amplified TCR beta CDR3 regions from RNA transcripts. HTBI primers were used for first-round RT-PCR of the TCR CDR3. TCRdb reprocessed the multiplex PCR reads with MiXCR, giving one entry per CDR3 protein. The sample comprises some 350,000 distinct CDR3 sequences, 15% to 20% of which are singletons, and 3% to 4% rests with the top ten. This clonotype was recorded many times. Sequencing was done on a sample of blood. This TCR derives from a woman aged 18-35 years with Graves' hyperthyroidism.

CDR3 in DNA: TGTGCCAGCTCACCAATAGTAGGGCCCACTCAGCCCCAGCATTTT. Its translation: CASSPIVGPTQPQHF. This sequence joins TRBV18 and TRBJ1-5; no reliable D call. Trimming removed 2 bases at V and 6 bases at J, with 14 bases between. Germline V lookup: CDR1 KGHSH, CDR2 LQKENI. The CDR3 loop spans 15 amino acids.